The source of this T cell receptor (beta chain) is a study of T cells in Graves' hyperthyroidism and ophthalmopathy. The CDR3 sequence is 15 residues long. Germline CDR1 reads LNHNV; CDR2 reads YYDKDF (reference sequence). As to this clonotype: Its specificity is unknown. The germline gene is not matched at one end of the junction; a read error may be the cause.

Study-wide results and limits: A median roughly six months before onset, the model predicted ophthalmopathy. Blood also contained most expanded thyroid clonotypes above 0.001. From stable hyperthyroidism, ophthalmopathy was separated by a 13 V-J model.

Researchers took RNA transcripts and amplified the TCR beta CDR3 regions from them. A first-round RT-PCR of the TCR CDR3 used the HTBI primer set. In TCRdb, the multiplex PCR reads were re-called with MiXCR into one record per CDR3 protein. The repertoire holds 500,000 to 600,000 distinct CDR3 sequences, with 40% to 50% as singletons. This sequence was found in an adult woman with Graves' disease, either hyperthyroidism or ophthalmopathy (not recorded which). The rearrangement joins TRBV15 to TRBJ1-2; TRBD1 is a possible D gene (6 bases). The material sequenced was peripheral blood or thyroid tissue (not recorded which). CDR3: CAASSLGGGRYGYTF. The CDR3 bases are TGTGCCGCCAGCAGTTTGGGGGGGGGCCGCTATGGCTACACCTTC.